This is a list of T cell receptor beta chains from one sample in a study of long-term antiretroviral therapy in people with HIV. Sequenced by immunoSEQ multiplex PCR; TCRdb stores in-frame clones only, minus some. The data hold about 33,000 clones, with roughly 80% observed a single time. The sample consisted of unsorted PBMCs, taken 2 years after starting antiretroviral therapy. The receptors were gathered from a woman between 45 and 65 years old with HIV. Both conserved end residues are part of each CDR3.

j_gene: TRBJ2-2; v_gene: TRBV9; CDR3aa: CASSPRPVMGELFF
j_gene: TRBJ2-6; v_gene: TRBV9; CDR3aa: CASSVAGGKNGANVLTF
j_gene: TRBJ1-5; v_gene: TRBV28; CDR3aa: CASSPLGDGEKQPQHF
j_gene: TRBJ2-7; v_gene: TRBV5-1; CDR3aa: CASSPAEGYYEQYF
j_gene: TRBJ2-7; v_gene: TRBV29-1; CDR3aa: CSVAGTGGSYEQYF
j_gene: TRBJ1-1; v_gene: TRBV10-3; CDR3aa: CAISDTTGASNTEAFF
j_gene: TRBJ1-2; v_gene: TRBV9; CDR3aa: CASSVEGNGYTF
j_gene: TRBJ2-5; v_gene: TRBV30; CDR3aa: CAWSVLRSGFRGLETQYF
j_gene: TRBJ2-4; v_gene: TRBV19; CDR3aa: CASSMGGLAGWISFQYF
j_gene: TRBJ1-5; v_gene: TRBV7-2; CDR3aa: CASSLRSRGNQPQHF
j_gene: TRBJ1-3; v_gene: TRBV30; CDR3aa: CAWSKTPGNTIYF